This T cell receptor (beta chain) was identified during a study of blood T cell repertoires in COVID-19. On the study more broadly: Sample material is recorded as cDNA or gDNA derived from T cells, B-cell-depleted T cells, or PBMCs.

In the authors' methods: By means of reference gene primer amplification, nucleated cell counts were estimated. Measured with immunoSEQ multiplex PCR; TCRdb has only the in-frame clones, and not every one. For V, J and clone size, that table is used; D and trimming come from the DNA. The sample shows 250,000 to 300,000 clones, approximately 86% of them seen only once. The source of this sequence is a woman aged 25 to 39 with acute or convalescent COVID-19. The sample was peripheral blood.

CDR3 DNA: TGTGCCAGCAGAGGGGCTAGCGGACAGACCCAGTACTTC. This sequence encodes CASRGASGQTQYF. The V call is TRBV11-2, the J call TRBJ2-5; 7 bases are shared with TRBD2. Germline CDR1 reads SGHAT; CDR2 reads FQNNGV. CDR3 length: 13 amino acids. The V and J ends lost 6 bases and 6 bases, in that order; junction bases with no gene match: 7.